This T cell receptor beta chain was recovered during a study of blood T cell repertoires in COVID-19. V lost 4 bases to trimming and J lost 10 bases, with 11 bases between them. CDR1 is SEHNR, CDR2 FQNEAQ, per germline (reference sequence). CDR3 length equals 13 residues. Sequencing was performed with immunoSEQ multiplex PCR; in TCRdb, only in-frame clones are kept and a portion is missing. Here the sample spans hundreds of thousands of clones, 75% to 90% being singletons. The clonotype was recovered from a young man who had recovered from COVID-19. This chain connects TRBV7-9 to TRBJ1-6; D gene uncertain. Sequencing was done on a sample of PBMCs or T cells enriched from blood (not recorded which). The CDR3 bases are TGTGCCAGCAGCTCGGGGTCCCAATCACCCCTCCACTTT. It codes for CASSSGSQSPLHF.